The 26 T cell receptor beta chains below were found in one sample sequenced in a study of T-cell memory formation after mild COVID-19 (dated by TCRdb to about 2021). Libraries were made using 5' RACE. Sequencing took place on an Illumina NovaSeq 6000. TCRdb cleaned the public reads at Q25 with fastp, built clones with MiXCR and kept in-frame beta chains. CDR3 protein sequences are deduplicated, and each keeps its most common genes and DNA. The table for this sample lists around 300,000 distinct CDR3 sequences; approximately 12% of them were counted only once. The ten biggest clones cover over 20% of the sample. The sample taken for sequencing was PBMCs or a T cell subset sorted from them (not recorded which). Receptors were obtained from a man between 18 and 35 years old who had mild COVID-19 (a few samples of this study predate the infection). The sample titles of this study are shuffled in the database, so cell type and time point are left out; the donor was told from shared clones.

This chain connects TRBV6-2 or TRBV6-3 to TRBJ1-1, with TRBD1 matching over 7 bases. V was clipped by 7 bases and J by 11 bases; unmatched bases: 13. The CDR3 totals 13 residues. CDR1 MNHEY and CDR2 SVGEGT come from the germline V gene. The CDR3 sequence: CASNMDRPSLAFF. CDR3 nucleotide sequence: TGTGCCAGCAACATGGACAGGCCCTCTCTGGCTTTCTTT.

V gene TRBV6-2 or TRBV6-3 combines with J gene TRBJ2-7; D gene ambiguous. Germline V gene data show CDR1 as MNHEY and CDR2 as SVGEGT. Trimming left V 2 bases short and J 5 bases short, with 7 bases between. The length of the CDR3 is 12 residues. CDR3 loop: CASSYVQDEQYF. The CDR3, as DNA: TGTGCCAGCAGTTACGTACAAGACGAGCAGTACTTC.

The rearrangement uses TRBV29-1 and TRBJ1-2, with D unclear. The length of the CDR3 is 14 residues. Germline V gene lookup returns CDR1 SQVTM and CDR2 ANQGSEA. V shed 2 bases and J shed 3 bases, with 13 bases lying between them. The CDR3 DNA follows: TGCAGCGTTGAAATGGCCTCCGGGGACTATGGCTACACCTTC. As protein: CSVEMASGDYGYTF. Full variable domain (outside the CDR3, taken from reference TRBV29-1 and TRBJ1-2): SAVISQKPSRDICQRGTSLTIQCQVDSQVTMMFWYRQQPGQSLTLIATANQGSEATYESGFVIDKFPISRPNLTFSTLTVSNMSPEDSSIYLCSVEMASGDYGYTFGSGTRLTVV.

Only a few counts were recorded for this clonotype. The CDR3 spells CASSQDPEGVGTGELFF. The DNA for the CDR3 is TGCGCCAGCAGCCAAGATCCTGAGGGGGTTGGGACCGGGGAGCTGTTTTTT. The chain carries TRBV4-3 and TRBJ2-2; a weak D match, TRBD1 (6 bases). Trimming left V 0 bases short and J 5 bases short, with 16 bases between. The CDR3 runs to 17 residues. Germline-derived CDR1 and CDR2 are LGHNA and YSLEER.

This clonotype has a count of ten or more. The rearrangement joins TRBV5-1 to TRBJ2-5; D is undetermined. CDR3 length: 13 amino acids. The ends were cut back, 0 bases at V and 4 bases at J, with 7 bases in the middle. Germline V gene data show CDR1 as SGHRS and CDR2 as YFSETQ. CDR3 nucleotide sequence: TGCGCCAGCAGCTTGGGGTCAGGAGAGACCCAGTACTTC. It yields the protein CASSLGSGETQYF. The full variable domain, rest sourced from reference TRBV5-1 and TRBJ2-5, is KAGVTQTPRYLIKTRGQQVTLSCSPISGHRSVSWYQQTPGQGLQFLFEYFSETQRNKGNFPGRFSGRQFSNSRSEMNVSTLELGDSALYLCASSLGSGETQYFGPGTRLLVL.

This clonotype was observed a few times. The chain carries TRBV20-1 and TRBJ2-7; the D gene is possibly TRBD2 (6 bases). Per the germline V gene, CDR1 is DFQATT and CDR2 is SNEGSKA (reference sequence). CDR3 size: 12 residues. V dropped 6 bases and J dropped 4 bases, with 13 bases sitting between them. CDR3 bases: TGCAGTGCGACTCCACGGGGGTACGAGCAGTACTTC. It translates to CSATPRGYEQYF.

The chain employs TRBV2 and TRBJ2-2; D assignment may be TRBD1 or TRBD2 (5 bases each). The CDR3 length is 15 residues. Germline V CDR1 and CDR2: SNHLY, FYNNEI. Trimming removed 4 bases from V and 5 bases from J, with 14 bases in between. The CDR3 region has the DNA TGTGCCAGCAGTGCCGGGACGGCTGATACCGGGGAGCTGTTTTTT. Its protein product is CASSAGTADTGELFF.

This clonotype was counted only a few times. This chain connects TRBV5-1 to TRBJ2-5, with 7 bases that match TRBD1. Germline V CDR1 and CDR2: SGHRS, YFSETQ. V was clipped by 1 base and J by 1 base; unmatched bases: 7. This CDR3 is built from 16 residues. The CDR3 loop is CASSLLTGSIQETQYF. In DNA form, the CDR3 reads TGCGCCAGCAGCTTGCTGACAGGGAGTATCCAAGAGACCCAGTACTTC.

With regard to this clonotype: The junction departs from germline at one end; a sequencing error may be responsible. The chain employs TRBV5-1 and TRBJ1-4; D possibly corresponds to TRBD1 (5 bases). There are 14 residues in the CDR3. CDR1 SGHRS and CDR2 YFSETQ come from the germline V gene. The CDR3 loop is CASSLGTTDEKLFF. DNA of the CDR3: TGCGCCAGCAGCTTGGGGACAACTGATGAAAAACTGTTTTTT.

The rearrangement uses TRBV11-2 and TRBJ2-3; D unresolved. Germline CDR1 is SGHAT and CDR2 is FQNNGV. The CDR3 extends over 13 amino acids. V lost 6 bases and J 2 bases, leaving 9 bases between the germline ends. The DNA for the CDR3 is TGTGCCAGCAGGTGGGCCCCCACAGATACGCAGTATTTT. It specifies CASRWAPTDTQYF.

The gene calls are TRBV7-2 and TRBJ2-7; no clear D gene. V lost 2 bases and J 2 bases, leaving 10 bases between the germline ends. Germline V gene sequence: CDR1 SGHTA, CDR2 FQGNSA. CDR3 length equals 14 residues. CDR3 nucleotide sequence: TGTGCCAGCAGCTTATTATCCCCACCCTACGAGCAGTACTTC. It encodes CASSLLSPPYEQYF.

The chain uses TRBV11-2 and TRBJ1-2, with D perhaps matching TRBD1 (6 bases). Germline CDR1 is SGHAT and CDR2 is FQNNGV. The V gene lost 2 bases and the J gene lost 5 bases, with 15 bases spanning the gap. This CDR3 spans 15 amino acids. CDR3 bases: TGTGCCAGCAGCTTATTCGCAGGGGCTGAATATGGCTACACCTTC. This encodes CASSLFAGAEYGYTF. Based on the CDR3 plus reference TRBV11-2 and TRBJ1-2, the full variable domain is EAGVAQSPRYKIIEKRQSVAFWCNPISGHATLYWYQQILGQGPKLLIQFQNNGVVDDSQLPKDRFSAERLKGVDSTLKIQPAKLEDSAVYLCASSLFAGAEYGYTFGSGTRLTVV.

The chain links TRBV6-5 to TRBJ2-6; D is ambiguous. The germline V gene encodes CDR1 MNHEY and CDR2 SVGAGI. V was shortened by 2 bases and J by 2 bases, with 1 base between the two germline ends. The CDR3 length is 13 residues. This CDR3 is CASSYAGANVLTF. The CDR3 DNA is TGTGCCAGCAGTTACGCTGGGGCCAACGTCCTGACTTTC.

The chain uses TRBV7-2 and TRBJ1-3, with 9 bases identical to TRBD1. Germline V gene sequence: CDR1 SGHTA, CDR2 FQGNSA. This CDR3 comprises 16 residues. Germline trimming cut 2 bases from V and 4 bases from J; bases unmatched to any gene: 6. The CDR3 region is CASSLFLGQGGNTIYF. For the CDR3, the DNA is TGTGCCAGCAGCTTATTTCTGGGACAGGGAGGAAACACCATATATTTT.

V gene TRBV11-2 combines with J gene TRBJ2-1; possibly TRBD1 for D (6 bases). V was trimmed by 2 bases and J by 1 base, leaving 12 bases between them. This CDR3 comprises 16 residues. Germline CDR1 reads SGHAT; CDR2 reads FQNNGV. The CDR3 reads CASSLFWTASYNEQFF. The CDR3, as DNA: TGTGCCAGCAGCTTATTCTGGACAGCATCCTACAATGAGCAGTTCTTC.

DNA of the CDR3: TGTGCCAGCAGTTCGAGGCAGGGGAGCACTGAAGCTTTCTTT. Its translation is CASSSRQGSTEAFF. The rearrangement uses TRBV28 and TRBJ1-1, with a weak D call TRBD1 (6 bases). The CDR3 loop spans 14 amino acids. CDR1 MDHEN and CDR2 SYDVKM come from the germline V gene. V lost 4 bases to trimming and J lost 4 bases, with 13 bases between them.

The chain has TRBV12-3 or TRBV12-4 and TRBJ1-6; D is perhaps TRBD1 (5 bases). V lost 3 bases to trimming and J lost 9 bases, with 12 bases between them. The CDR3 loop spans 14 amino acids. In DNA, the CDR3 is TGTGCCAGCAGTTTCTTCGGCAGGGCTTCACCCCTCCACTTT. Its translation: CASSFFGRASPLHF.

This clonotype was picked up a small number of times. The V call is TRBV20-1, the J call TRBJ1-6, with 12 bases that match TRBD1. Germline V gives CDR1 DFQATT, CDR2 SNEGSKA (reference sequence). This CDR3 has 16 amino acids. The junction had 9 bases not matched to a gene; V was cut back by 6 bases and J by 6 bases. CDR3 sequence: CSARRPGQGANSPLHF. The CDR3 coding sequence is TGCAGTGCAAGACGACCGGGACAGGGGGCTAATTCACCCCTCCACTTT.

This chain uses TRBV29-1 with TRBJ1-2; D is uncertain. CDR1 is SQVTM, CDR2 ANQGSEA, per germline. V dropped 7 bases and J dropped 7 bases, with 13 bases sitting between them. The CDR3 spans 11 residues. CDR3: CSAPASGGYTF. CDR3 sequence (DNA): TGCAGCGCACCAGCCAGTGGTGGCTACACCTTC.

This clonotype appeared a few times. The rearrangement joins TRBV2 to TRBJ1-2; D is unresolved. Germline values: CDR1 SNHLY, CDR2 FYNNEI. The V gene lost 5 bases and the J gene lost 2 bases, with 12 bases spanning the gap. This CDR3 is built from 14 residues. The CDR3 DNA reads as TGTGCCAGCAGTTGGTCAGATACAAACTATGGCTACACCTTC. Encoded protein: CASSWSDTNYGYTF.

In its sample, this clonotype was seen a few times. The chain is built from TRBV25-1 and TRBJ2-2; D is unresolved. From germline, CDR1 is MGHDK and CDR2 SYGVNS. V was shortened by 3 bases and J by 4 bases, with 9 bases between the two germline ends. This CDR3 spans 14 amino acids. CDR3 sequence: CASSEVLFTGELFF. As DNA, the CDR3 is TGTGCCAGCAGTGAGGTTTTGTTCACCGGGGAGCTGTTTTTT.

The genes are TRBV18 and TRBJ2-1, with TRBD1 identical over 11 bases. The CDR3 contains 11 residues. Germline CDR1 KGHSH, CDR2 LQKENI. CDR3 bases: TGTGCGGATCGGACAGGGGGCGAGCAGTTCTTC. Its translation is CADRTGGEQFF.

This chain joins TRBV7-3 and TRBJ1-1; maybe TRBD1 (5 bases). The V end lost 5 bases, the J end lost 6 bases, and 13 bases lay between the germline ends. The CDR3 consists of 13 residues. Germline loops: CDR1 SGHTA, CDR2 FQGTGA. CDR3 loop: CASSRGRDSEAFF. CDR3 coding DNA: TGTGCCAGCAGCCGGGGACGGGACTCTGAAGCTTTCTTT. Using reference TRBV7-3 and TRBJ1-1 for the parts outside the CDR3, the full variable domain is GAGVSQTPSNKVTEKGKYVELRCDPISGHTALYWYRQSLGQGPEFLIYFQGTGAADDSGLPNDRFFAVRPEGSVSTLKIQRTERGDSAVYLCASSRGRDSEAFFGQGTRLTVV.

This clonotype was seen only once. The chain is built from TRBV12-3 or TRBV12-4 and TRBJ1-5, with D unclear. The CDR3 sequence is 16 residues long. V was clipped by 2 bases and J by 3 bases, with 14 bases between them. This CDR3 reads CASSLSTDGNNQPQHF. In DNA, the CDR3 is TGTGCCAGCAGTTTAAGTACCGACGGAAACAATCAGCCCCAGCATTTT.

This clonotype was counted at least ten times. V is TRBV5-5 and J is TRBJ1-5; 11 positions agree with TRBD1. Germline-derived CDR1 and CDR2 are SGHKS and YYEKEE (reference sequence). This CDR3 contains 15 residues. Trimming removed 5 bases from V and 7 bases from J; junction bases left unmatched: 8. CDR3 bases: TGTGCCAGCAGGTCGGACAGGGGGCCGGGGCAGCCCCAGCATTTT. Its translation: CASRSDRGPGQPQHF.

This clonotype has ten or more counts. Here the CDR3 reads CASSSTSGGLAQGQFF. In DNA form, the CDR3 reads TGTGCCAGCAGCTCCACTAGCGGGGGGCTGGCCCAGGGGCAGTTCTTC. The V gene is TRBV11-2, the J gene TRBJ2-1, with 12 bases identical to TRBD2. There are 16 residues in the CDR3. V gave up 4 bases and J gave up 12 bases; unmatched junction bases: 13. CDR1 and CDR2 (germline): SGHAT, FQNNGV.